Below, 10 T cell receptor beta chains from the same sample are listed, as sequenced in a study of blood T cell repertoires in COVID-19. Data came from immunoSEQ multiplex PCR; TCRdb stores just in-frame clones and leaves some out. The data contain approximately 130,000 clones, around three quarters of them singletons. The specimen was peripheral blood. Receptor source: a human donor in a cohort sampled during active COVID-19.

The V gene is TRBV11-2, the J gene TRBJ2-3; 7 positions agree with TRBD1. The CDR3 loop spans 15 amino acids. The junction had 2 bases not matched to a gene; V was cut back by 0 bases and J by 2 bases. CDR1 is SGHAT and CDR2 is FQNNGV in the germline V gene. This chain's CDR3 is CASSLDRGNTDTQYF. In DNA form, the CDR3 reads TGTGCCAGCAGCTTAGACAGGGGGAACACAGATACGCAGTATTTT.

J is TRBJ2-3 and V is TRBV3-1 (or the pseudogene TRBV3-2); 15 bases match TRBD2. Germline-derived CDR1 and CDR2 are LGHDT and YNNKEL (reference sequence). The V gene end was trimmed by 4 bases and the J gene end by 8 bases; junction bases not matched to a gene: 16. The CDR3 spans 19 residues. The CDR3 nucleotides are TGTGCCAGCAGCCTTTCACCGGGACTAGCGGGGGGCCGGCGGGTTACGCAGTATTTT. Translating it yields CASSLSPGLAGGRRVTQYF.

J is TRBJ1-6 and V is TRBV19; 11 nucleotides align to TRBD1. The CDR3 is made up of 15 amino acids. Germline V gene sequence: CDR1 LNHDA, CDR2 SQIVND (reference sequence). V lost 6 bases and J lost 7; bases outside the gene matches: 5. This chain's CDR3 is CASRNGDRGNSPLHF. The CDR3 DNA reads TGTGCCAGTAGGAATGGGGACAGGGGGAATTCACCCCTCCACTTT.

J is TRBJ1-1 and V is TRBV5-1; weak D call: TRBD1 (5 bases). Trimming took off 0 bases at V and 3 bases at J, with 12 bases between the two ends. The germline V gene encodes CDR1 SGHRS and CDR2 YFSETQ. CDR3 length: 15 residues. The CDR3 DNA reads TGCGCCAGCAGCTTGGCCTTGGGGCTCGACACTGAAGCTTTCTTT. It is translated as CASSLALGLDTEAFF.

The chain links TRBV7-9 to TRBJ1-1; D call uncertain. Trimming removed 1 base from V and 5 bases from J, with 5 bases in between. Per germline, CDR1 SEHNR and CDR2 FQNEAQ (reference sequence). The CDR3 contains 12 residues. CDR3 sequence: CASSLGETEAFF. The CDR3 bases are TGTGCCAGCAGCTTAGGAGAGACTGAAGCTTTCTTT.

The chain combines TRBV7-9 with TRBJ2-6, with TRBD1 identical over 7 bases. The CDR3 is made up of 17 amino acids. The V gene end was trimmed by 5 bases and the J gene end by 0 bases; junction bases not matched to a gene: 7. Germline V CDR1 and CDR2: SEHNR, FQNEAQ (reference sequence). This CDR3 reads CASSDYRGSSGANVLTF. In DNA form, the CDR3 reads TGTGCCAGCAGCGATTACAGGGGAAGCTCTGGGGCCAACGTCCTGACTTTC.

J is TRBJ1-1 and V is TRBV6-5, with D possibly being TRBD1 (5 bases). CDR3 size: 14 residues. V was clipped by 0 bases and J by 6 bases, with 11 bases between them. From germline, CDR1 is MNHEY and CDR2 SVGAGI. CDR3 in amino acids: CASSYSQGIPEAFF. The CDR3 nucleotides are TGTGCCAGCAGTTACTCCCAGGGTATCCCTGAAGCTTTCTTT.

This clone was observed at least ten times. This chain uses TRBV4-1 with TRBJ1-1; 7 nucleotides agree with TRBD1. This CDR3 has 17 residues. The V and J ends lost 4 bases and 0 bases, in that order; junction bases with no gene match: 11. Germline V gives CDR1 MGHRA, CDR2 YSYEKL. The CDR3 DNA sequence: TGCGCCAGCAGCCCACCAGGGGGACAGATCATGAACACTGAAGCTTTCTTT. Translated, it gives CASSPPGGQIMNTEAFF.

In this sample, this clone is medium-sized. The chain has TRBV28 and TRBJ2-7; 7 positions match TRBD2. The germline V gene encodes CDR1 MDHEN and CDR2 SYDVKM. The CDR3 extends over 13 amino acids. Trimming took 5 bases from V and 4 from J; bases not matched to a gene: 5. CDR3 bases: TGTGCCAGCAGTGTGGGACTAAATTACGAGCAGTACTTC. This gives the protein CASSVGLNYEQYF.

The chain employs TRBV6-5 and TRBJ2-3, with a tentative D call TRBD1 (5 bases). The length of the CDR3 is 14 residues. Per germline, CDR1 MNHEY and CDR2 SVGAGI. V was cut by 6 bases and J by 0 bases, with 10 bases left in between. The CDR3 DNA reads TGTGCCAGCAGGATGACAGAGAGCACAGATACGCAGTATTTT. Translated, it gives CASRMTESTDTQYF.